This TCR beta chain was profiled in a study of graft-versus-host responses after intestinal transplantation (dated by TCRdb to the early 2020s). Concerning the study at large: Recipients received multivisceral, liver-intestinal, or isolated intestinal transplants. All recipients received anti-thymocyte globulin induction followed by maintenance tacrolimus and steroids for about three years. After intestinal transplantation, graft-versus-host and host-versus-graft alloreactive T cell clones were followed in the graft, circulation and bone marrow using bulk TCR-beta CDR3 sequencing. Alloreactive clones were identified by sequencing pre-transplant mixed lymphocyte reaction products and comparing these products with unstimulated pre-transplant donor and recipient T cells. Of the approximately 25 intestinal transplant recipients enrolled in the cohort, one of whom was a retransplant, a few patients without pretransplant specimens were excluded. Donor T cell macrochimerism was defined as a peak of at least 4% donor T cells among recipient peripheral blood mononuclear cells. Rather than going through the commercial service, samples from a few later patients were sequenced in-house on an Illumina MiSeq and processed with MiXCR. Results the study describes overall, beyond this receptor: The relatively low number and heterogeneity of intestinal transplant patients limited the conclusions. GvH clones were found in recipient bone marrow, and some of the GvH clones appeared earlier in ileal mucosa or blood, which is consistent with an intestinal mucosal origin. In the allografts of patients with donor T cell macrochimerism, GvH to HvG T cell clonal ratios were high. Peak levels of circulating GvH clones were associated with declines in HvG clones early after transplant.

Libraries were prepared through the immunoSEQ multiplex PCR assay. Adaptive Biotechnologies carried out high-throughput TCR-beta CDR3 sequencing of genomic DNA for most patients. The original pipeline was this. Adaptive's ImmunoSEQ software supplied the TCR sequencing data for 15 to 20 patients, while MiXCR and VDJtools were used to process a few other patients. Because the origin of CDR3 nucleotide sequences shared between donor and recipient could not be assigned, those sequences were removed. To count as alloreactive, a clone needed at least 2-fold expansion over unstimulated cells and a minimum CFSE-low frequency of 0.002% (template counts) or 0.001% (read counts). Mappable clones were those detected in sequenced pre-transplant spleen, lymph node, or MLR CFSE-low populations of the donor or recipient. The cumulative frequency of alloreactive clones was calculated as a percentage of all sequences, weighted by copy number. What TCRdb holds here is the immuneACCESS table cut down to in-frame rearrangements. Part of the clones is not present; checked against another copy, under half of the missing clones reflect an unresolved V gene, and the others are unexplained. D and trimming come from the DNA, and the V and J calls and clone size come from that table. Within this sample are just under 8,000 clones, with around 75% of them counted one time only. The ten largest clonotypes hold 9.5% to 15% of the sample.

The germline V gene (reference sequence) supplies CDR1 MNHEY and CDR2 SMNVEV. Inclusive of the bounding cysteine and phenylalanine, the CDR3 is 14 residues long. The retained sequence is limited to the CDR3, 42 bases, with the frame set at the first base. Here V drops 6 bases and J drops 1 base, and the junction holds 4 bases not matched to any gene. Of note for this clone: Its antigen is not yet known. Base quality data are lacking; no much larger clone is found one base away.

To isolate intraepithelial and lamina propria lymphocytes from graft specimens, dithiothreitol, EDTA incubations and collagenase D digestion were used. Bulk TCR-beta sequencing was performed on serial intestinal graft biopsy specimens collected as late as 600 days after transplant. The source was ileum tissue, collected just under 230 days after intestinal transplant. The chain is made from TRBV27 and TRBJ2-7; TRBD1 fits 9 bases in the junction. This clonotype was obtained from a human patient who received an intestinal transplant, so some T cells may come from the graft donor. The CDR3 in this case is CASRRDRVSYEQYF. The DNA reads as follows: TGTGCCAGCAGACGGGACAGGGTATCCTACGAGCAGTACTTC.